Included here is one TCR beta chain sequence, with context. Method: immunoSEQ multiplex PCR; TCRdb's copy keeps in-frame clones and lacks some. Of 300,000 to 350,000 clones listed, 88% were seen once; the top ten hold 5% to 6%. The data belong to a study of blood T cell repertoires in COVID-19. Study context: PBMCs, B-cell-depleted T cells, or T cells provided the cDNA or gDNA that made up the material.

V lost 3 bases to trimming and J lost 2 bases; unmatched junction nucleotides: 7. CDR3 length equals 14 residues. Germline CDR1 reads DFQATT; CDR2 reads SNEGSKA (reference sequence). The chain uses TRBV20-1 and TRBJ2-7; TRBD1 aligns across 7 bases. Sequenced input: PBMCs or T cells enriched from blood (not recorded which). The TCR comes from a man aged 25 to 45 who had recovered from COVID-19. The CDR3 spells CSASYRGRPYEQYF. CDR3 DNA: TGCAGTGCTAGTTACAGGGGAAGACCCTACGAGCAGTACTTC.